What follows describes a single T cell receptor (beta chain). This record belongs to a study of OX40 agonist ivuxolimab in advanced cancers. Across the study: Hepatocellular carcinoma, melanoma, renal cell or head and neck cancer occurred in dose-escalation patients. Prior anti-PD-1, anti-PD-L1 or anti-CTLA-4 therapy was allowed; 35% to 40% had some.

Only in-frame clones appear in the TCRdb table, and some are missing; sequencing was by immunoSEQ multiplex PCR. The sample lists 70,000 to 85,000 clones, 75% to 95% seen once, with more than 4.5% in the top ten. The CDR3 runs to 14 residues. Germline-derived CDR1 and CDR2 are SEHNR and FQNEAQ (reference sequence). J gave up 5 bases and V 2 bases, and 0 bases lay outside the gene matches. The clonotype was recovered from an adult with an advanced solid tumor such as melanoma, head and neck, liver or kidney cancer. The V and J genes are TRBV7-9 and TRBJ1-4; 9 nucleotides align to TRBD1. The sample here was CD4+ or CD8+ T cells sorted from blood, taken in a trial of the OX40 agonist ivuxolimab. CDR3 in amino acids: CASSLTGGNEKLFF. CDR3 sequence (DNA): TGTGCCAGCAGCTTAACAGGGGGCAATGAAAAACTGTTTTTT.